These 29 T cell receptor beta chains were all obtained from the same sample, sequenced in a study of cytotoxic CD8 clonotypes in ibrutinib-treated CLL (TCRdb year 2021). Library preparation was by the immunoSEQ multiplex PCR assay. TCRdb retrieved this table from immuneACCESS and kept in-frame rearrangements only. Not all clones are present; in checked studies, unresolved V genes account for under half, and no reason is known for the remainder. Recorded for this sample are hundreds of thousands of clones; around four fifths of them occurred a single time. Under 8.5% of the sample comes from the top ten. The sample in question was PBMCs, obtained before ibrutinib treatment. These receptors all come from a human donor with chronic lymphocytic leukemia.

This clone occurred a few times. The gene calls are TRBV20-1 and TRBJ1-1; D unresolved. CDR1 is DFQATT, CDR2 SNEGSKA, per germline (reference sequence). V was trimmed by 1 base and J by 8 bases, leaving 5 bases between them. The CDR3 extends over 10 amino acids. This chain's CDR3 is CSARGSEAFF. Written as DNA, the CDR3 is TGCAGTGCTAGAGGTTCGGAAGCTTTCTTT.

The chain uses TRBV4-1 and TRBJ2-7; 8 bases fit TRBD1. CDR1 is MGHRA, CDR2 YSYEKL, per germline. Trimming cost V 2 bases and J 3 bases; bases outside gene matches: 3. CDR3 length: 14 amino acids. The DNA for the CDR3 is TGCGCCAGCAGCCAACCCGGGACAGGCTACGAGCAGTACTTC. Its protein is CASSQPGTGYEQYF.

This rearrangement joins TRBV18 to TRBJ2-7, with 7 positions matching TRBD2. The trim removed 3 bases at V and 5 bases at J, leaving 4 bases unmatched. The germline V gene encodes CDR1 KGHSH and CDR2 LQKENI. CDR3 size: 13 residues. The CDR3 sequence is CASSPSGTNEQYF. The CDR3 nucleotides read TGTGCCAGCTCACCTTCCGGGACTAACGAGCAGTACTTC.

The chain combines TRBV6-6 with TRBJ2-7; 10 positions agree with TRBD1. Germline CDR1 reads MNHNY; CDR2 reads SVGAGI (reference sequence). The CDR3 spans 14 residues. The V gene end was trimmed by 2 bases and the J gene end by 7 bases; junction bases not matched to a gene: 5. CDR3 sequence reads: CASSYTDRGEEQYF. CDR3 in DNA: TGTGCCAGCAGTTACACGGACAGGGGGGAAGAGCAGTACTTC.

This clone was detected only a few times. The CDR3 bases are TGTGCCAGCAGTTGGGACTATGGCTACACCTTC. This sequence encodes CASSWDYGYTF. The rearrangement links TRBV28 to TRBJ1-2, with D hard to call. Deletions cut 4 bases from V and 3 bases from J, with 3 bases between. There are 11 residues in the CDR3. CDR1 is MDHEN, CDR2 SYDVKM, per germline.

This clone was seen only a few times. The chain couples TRBV5-1 to TRBJ2-1; D call uncertain. In germline, CDR1 is SGHRS, CDR2 YFSETQ. Trimming cost V 4 bases and J 6 bases, with 11 bases left between them. The CDR3 runs to 13 residues. The CDR3: CASSRTPINEQFF. Here the CDR3 DNA reads TGCGCCAGCAGCCGGACCCCTATCAATGAGCAGTTCTTC.

This clone occurred a few times. The J gene is TRBJ2-1, the V gene TRBV11-3; D unclear. Trimming shortened V by 2 bases and J by 6 bases, and 8 bases separated the two germline ends. The CDR3 is 13 amino acids. Germline loops: CDR1 SGHNT, CDR2 YENEEA. The CDR3 loop is CASSLNRANEQFF. DNA of the CDR3: TGTGCCAGCAGCTTAAATCGGGCCAATGAGCAGTTCTTC.

CDR3 sequence: CASSLSPGEDGYTF. The DNA for the CDR3 is TGCGCCAGCAGCTTGAGTCCGGGGGAAGATGGCTACACCTTC. The rearrangement links TRBV5-1 to TRBJ1-2; D is perhaps TRBD1 (5 bases). CDR3 length: 14 amino acids. The ends were cut back, 1 base at V and 6 bases at J, with 13 bases in the middle. Germline assignment: CDR1 SGHRS and CDR2 YFSETQ.

The chain joins TRBV6-5 to TRBJ1-5, with 8 bases identical to TRBD1. CDR1 and CDR2 from the germline V gene are MNHEY and SVGAGI. V lost 6 bases, J lost 6 bases, and 7 bases stayed unmatched. CDR3 size: 14 residues. The CDR3 here is CASRQTGGSQPQHF. The CDR3 coding sequence is TGTGCCAGCAGGCAAACAGGGGGTTCTCAGCCCCAGCATTTT.

The V and J genes are TRBV7-9 and TRBJ1-1; 8 bases match TRBD1. Germline trimming cut 6 bases from V and 3 bases from J; bases unmatched to any gene: 12. Germline V gives CDR1 SEHNR, CDR2 FQNEAQ (reference sequence). This CDR3 has 16 residues. The CDR3 region is CASSDRGRKRDTEAFF. The CDR3 DNA reads as TGTGCCAGCAGTGACAGGGGCCGAAAGAGGGACACTGAAGCTTTCTTT. The full variable domain, completed using reference TRBV7-9 and TRBJ1-1, is DTGVSQNPRHKITKRGQNVTFRCDPISEHNRLYWYRQTLGQGPEFLTYFQNEAQLEKSRLLSDRFSAERPKGSFSTLEIQRTEQGDSAMYLCASSDRGRKRDTEAFFGQGTRLTVV.

This clone was seen once. The chain joins TRBV27 to TRBJ1-1; D unclear. V was pared by 0 bases and J by 4 bases, with 12 bases between. Germline CDR1 and CDR2: MNHEY and SMNVEV (reference sequence). This CDR3 has 15 residues. This chain's CDR3 is CASSLSSVVGTEAFF. CDR3 sequence (DNA): TGTGCCAGCAGTTTATCGTCCGTGGTGGGCACTGAAGCTTTCTTT.

This clone was counted only a few times. The chain links TRBV30 to TRBJ2-1; D remains ambiguous. The germline CDR1 and CDR2 sequences are GTSNPN and SVGIG (reference sequence). The CDR3 consists of 14 residues. Trimming cost V 2 bases and J 4 bases, with 12 bases left between them. For the CDR3, the DNA is TGTGCCTGGAGTCTACTGGCGAAGTACAATGAGCAGTTCTTC. This gives the protein CAWSLLAKYNEQFF.

This chain connects TRBV18 to TRBJ2-5; TRBD1 is a possible D gene (6 bases). The V gene's germline CDR1 is KGHSH and CDR2 LQKENI. Trimming left V 1 base short and J 1 base short, with 10 bases between. This CDR3 has 15 amino acids. The CDR3, as DNA: TGTGCCAGCTCACCACGAGACAGGCTCCAAGAGACCCAGTACTTC. This gives the protein CASSPRDRLQETQYF.

This chain uses TRBV4-3 with TRBJ1-4, with unresolved D. The V and J ends lost 3 bases and 14 bases respectively, with 34 bases between them. The CDR3 length is 19 residues. CDR1 is LGHNA and CDR2 is YSLEER in the germline V gene. DNA of the CDR3: TGCGCCAGCAGCCAGAGGTCGTTGTTATTGGGCGGCCGGAAGCGGATCCTGTTTTTT. It codes for CASSQRSLLLGGRKRILFF.

Only a few counts were recorded for this clone. One end of the junction fails to match germline, which may point to a read error. The rearrangement joins TRBV6-5 to TRBJ1-2; no clear D gene. From germline, CDR1 is MNHEY and CDR2 SVGAGI. The CDR3 loop spans 14 amino acids. This CDR3 is CASSNSPILYGYTF. In nucleotides, the CDR3 is TGTGCCAGCAGTAACTCACCTATTCTCTATGGCTACACCTTC.

The gene calls are TRBV15 and TRBJ2-7; D call uncertain. CDR3 length: 16 residues. Trimming stripped 3 bases from V and 0 bases from J, with 15 bases between. Looked up from germline, CDR1 is LNHNV and CDR2 is YYDKDF (reference sequence). The CDR3 bases are TGTGCCACCAGCAGGTCAAGAGCAAGCAGCTCCTACGAGCAGTACTTC. This sequence encodes CATSRSRASSSYEQYF. Drawing the rest from reference TRBV15 and TRBJ2-7, the complete variable domain is DAMVIQNPRYQVTQFGKPVTLSCSQTLNHNVMYWYQQKSSQAPKLLFHYYDKDFNNEADTPDNFQSRRPNTSFCFLDIRSPGLGDTAMYLCATSRSRASSSYEQYFGPGTRLTVT.

Comment on this clone: The germline gene is not matched at one end of the junction; a read error may be the cause. This chain uses TRBV30 with TRBJ2-3; TRBD2 matches at 11 bases. This CDR3 has 12 residues. Germline V gene sequence: CDR1 GTSNPN, CDR2 SVGIG (reference sequence). The CDR3 region has the DNA TGTGCCTGGAATCCTACTAGCGGGAGTAAGCATTTT. Translated, it gives CAWNPTSGSKHF.

The chain uses TRBV18 and TRBJ2-7, with TRBD2 identical over 10 bases. J lost 2 bases, V lost 5 bases, and 3 bases had no gene match. From germline, CDR1 is KGHSH and CDR2 LQKENI. The CDR3 spans 14 residues. The CDR3 bases are TGTGCCAGCTCAACCACTAGCGGGGCCTACGAGCAGTACTTC. This sequence encodes CASSTTSGAYEQYF.

The CDR3 DNA follows: TGCGCCAGCAGCTTGGGGGACAGCTATGAAGCTTTCTTT. It codes for CASSLGDSYEAFF. The chain joins TRBV5-1 to TRBJ1-1; 7 nucleotides line up with TRBD1. The germline V gene encodes CDR1 SGHRS and CDR2 YFSETQ. V shed 0 bases, J shed 7 bases, and the junction held 3 bases outside the gene matches. This CDR3 has 13 residues.

This rearrangement joins TRBV6-1 to TRBJ2-7, with D maybe TRBD1 (5 bases). The length of the CDR3 is 15 residues. The V end lost 0 bases, the J end lost 3 bases, and 12 bases lay between the germline ends. Germline-derived CDR1 and CDR2 are MNHNS and SASEGT. The DNA of the CDR3 is TGTGCCAGCAGTGAAGCGCTATGGCAGGGCTACGAGCAGTACTTC. It encodes CASSEALWQGYEQYF.

This rearrangement joins TRBV10-3 to TRBJ2-1; TRBD1 matches at 8 bases. V shed 6 bases, J shed 3 bases, and the junction held 7 bases outside the gene matches. CDR3 length: 15 residues. Germline V gives CDR1 ENHRY, CDR2 SYGVKD. This CDR3 is CAIRPTGDFYNEQFF. DNA of the CDR3: TGTGCCATCAGACCGACAGGGGATTTCTACAATGAGCAGTTCTTC.

The chain combines TRBV2 with TRBJ2-1; 8 bases match TRBD1. Germline V gene lookup returns CDR1 SNHLY and CDR2 FYNNEI. V lost 5 bases and J lost 1; bases outside the gene matches: 4. The CDR3 sequence is 15 residues long. The DNA for the CDR3 is TGTGCCAGCAGTTACGGACAGGGATCCTACAATGAGCAGTTCTTC. Its translation is CASSYGQGSYNEQFF.

This clone was counted a few times. The chain employs TRBV30 and TRBJ1-2; D is unclear. Trimming cost V 0 bases and J 2 bases, with 13 bases left between them. The germline gives CDR1 GTSNPN, CDR2 SVGIG (reference sequence). The CDR3 spans 15 residues. DNA for the CDR3: TGTGCCTGGAGTGTACCCGAATCCGGCAACTATGGCTACACCTTC. This sequence encodes CAWSVPESGNYGYTF.

The gene calls are TRBV9 and TRBJ2-7; no firm D call. CDR1 is SGDLS and CDR2 is YYNGEE in the germline V gene. CDR3 length equals 13 residues. The V end lost 2 bases, the J end lost 3 bases, and 9 bases lay between the germline ends. This chain's CDR3 is CASSVGYNYEQYF. The CDR3 coding sequence is TGTGCCAGCAGCGTGGGATATAACTACGAGCAGTACTTC.

This clone was seen once. The rearrangement uses TRBV28 and TRBJ1-4; D gene uncertain. Trimming left V 5 bases short and J 0 bases short, with 7 bases between. This CDR3 contains 14 residues. The germline V gene encodes CDR1 MDHEN and CDR2 SYDVKM. The CDR3 region is CASSPFSTNEKLFF. The CDR3 nucleotides read TGTGCCAGCAGTCCGTTCTCAACTAATGAAAAACTGTTTTTT.

The rearrangement uses TRBV15 and TRBJ2-1; 8 bases agree with TRBD2. V gave up 4 bases and J gave up 3 bases; unmatched junction bases: 14. The CDR3 sequence is 18 residues long. CDR1 and CDR2 (germline): LNHNV, YYDKDF (reference sequence). The CDR3 loop is CATSKRGRVAGIYNEQFF. DNA of the CDR3: TGTGCCACCAGCAAAAGAGGTCGGGTAGCGGGAATCTACAATGAGCAGTTCTTC.

The chain employs TRBV5-6 and TRBJ2-5, with D maybe TRBD1 (6 bases). This CDR3 comprises 15 residues. Between the trimmed V and J ends, which lost 3 bases and 1 base, there was a span of 13 bases. Germline lookup yields CDR1 SGHDT and CDR2 YYEEEE. CDR3 amino acids: CASSWGGQIQETQYF. The CDR3 nucleotides are TGTGCCAGCAGCTGGGGCGGACAGATCCAAGAGACCCAGTACTTC.

This clone showed up just once. The V and J genes are TRBV6-5 and TRBJ2-5; 10 nucleotides line up with TRBD1. Germline loops: CDR1 MNHEY, CDR2 SVGAGI. V was clipped by 0 bases and J by 3 bases; unmatched bases: 4. The CDR3 has 16 residues. CDR3 sequence (DNA): TGTGCCAGCAGTTACTCCCCGACAGGGGGCGAAGAGACCCAGTACTTC. This encodes CASSYSPTGGEETQYF.

The V and J genes are TRBV5-6 and TRBJ1-1, with D unclear. Trimming removed 1 base from V and 4 bases from J, with 8 bases in between. This CDR3 is 13 amino acids long. Looked up from germline, CDR1 is SGHDT and CDR2 is YYEEEE. The chain's CDR3 is CASSLFLGTEAFF. The DNA of the CDR3 is TGTGCCAGCAGCTTGTTCTTAGGCACTGAAGCTTTCTTT.